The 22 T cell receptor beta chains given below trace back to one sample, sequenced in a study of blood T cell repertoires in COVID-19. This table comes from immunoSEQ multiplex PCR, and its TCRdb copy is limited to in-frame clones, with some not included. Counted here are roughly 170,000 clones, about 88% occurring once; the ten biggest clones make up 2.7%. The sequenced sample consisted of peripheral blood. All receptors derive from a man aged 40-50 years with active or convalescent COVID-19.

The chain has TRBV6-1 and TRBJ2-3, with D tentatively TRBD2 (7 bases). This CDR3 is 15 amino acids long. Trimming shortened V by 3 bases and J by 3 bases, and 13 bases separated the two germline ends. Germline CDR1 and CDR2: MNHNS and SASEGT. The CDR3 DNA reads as TGTGCCAGCAGTGATGTGGGGGGGCCGACAGATACGCAGTATTTT. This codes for CASSDVGGPTDTQYF.

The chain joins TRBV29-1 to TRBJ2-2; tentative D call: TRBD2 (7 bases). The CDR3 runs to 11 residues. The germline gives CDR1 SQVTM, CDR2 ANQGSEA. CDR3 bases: TGCGCTTGGGGGGGCGGCCGGGAGCTGTTTTTT. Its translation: CAWGGGRELFF.

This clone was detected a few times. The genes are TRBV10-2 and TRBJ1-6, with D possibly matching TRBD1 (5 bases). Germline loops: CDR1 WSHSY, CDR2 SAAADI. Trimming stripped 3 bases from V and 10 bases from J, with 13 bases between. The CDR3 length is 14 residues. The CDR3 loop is CASSDWGPGSPLHF. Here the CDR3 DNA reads TGCGCCAGCAGTGATTGGGGCCCGGGCTCACCCCTCCACTTT.

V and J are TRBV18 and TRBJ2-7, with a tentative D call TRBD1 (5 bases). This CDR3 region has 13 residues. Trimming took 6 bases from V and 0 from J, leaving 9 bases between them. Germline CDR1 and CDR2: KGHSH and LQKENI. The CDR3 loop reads CASSATASYEQYF. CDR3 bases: TGTGCCAGCTCGGCGACAGCCTCCTACGAGCAGTACTTC.

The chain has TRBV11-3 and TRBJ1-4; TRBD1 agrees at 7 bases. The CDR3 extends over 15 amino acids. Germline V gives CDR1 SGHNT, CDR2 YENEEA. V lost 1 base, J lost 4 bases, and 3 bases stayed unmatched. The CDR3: CASSLVAGGNEKLFF. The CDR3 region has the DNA TGTGCCAGCAGCTTAGTGGCAGGGGGTAATGAAAAACTGTTTTTT.

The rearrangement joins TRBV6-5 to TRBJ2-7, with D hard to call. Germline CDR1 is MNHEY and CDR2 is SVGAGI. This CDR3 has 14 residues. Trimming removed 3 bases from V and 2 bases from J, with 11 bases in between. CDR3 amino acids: CASSYEVGAYEQYF. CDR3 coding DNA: TGTGCCAGCAGTTATGAGGTAGGAGCCTACGAGCAGTACTTC.

The CDR3 loop reads CASSLPNRGDTQYF. DNA of the CDR3: TGTGCCAGCAGTCTCCCCAACAGGGGCGATACGCAGTATTTT. V is TRBV28 and J is TRBJ2-3; 7 positions agree with TRBD1. Germline assignment: CDR1 MDHEN and CDR2 SYDVKM. V gave up 5 bases and J gave up 6 bases; unmatched junction bases: 8. This CDR3 spans 14 amino acids.

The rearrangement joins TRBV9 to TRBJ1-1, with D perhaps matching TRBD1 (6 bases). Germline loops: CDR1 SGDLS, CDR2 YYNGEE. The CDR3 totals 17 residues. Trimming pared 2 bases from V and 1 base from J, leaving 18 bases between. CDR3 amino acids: CASSVGTLGGGNTEAFF. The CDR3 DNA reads TGTGCCAGCAGCGTCGGTACCCTAGGGGGGGGGAACACTGAAGCTTTCTTT.

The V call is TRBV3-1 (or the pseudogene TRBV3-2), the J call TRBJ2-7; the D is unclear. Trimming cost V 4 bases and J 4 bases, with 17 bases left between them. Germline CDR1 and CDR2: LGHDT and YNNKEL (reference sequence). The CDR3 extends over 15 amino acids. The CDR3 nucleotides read TGTGCCAGCAGCCTAGGTAGCCTGAGTTCTTACGAGCAGTACTTC. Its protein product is CASSLGSLSSYEQYF.

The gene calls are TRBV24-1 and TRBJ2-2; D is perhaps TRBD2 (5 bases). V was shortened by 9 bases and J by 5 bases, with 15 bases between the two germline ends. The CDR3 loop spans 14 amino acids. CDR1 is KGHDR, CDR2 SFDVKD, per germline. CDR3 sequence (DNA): TGTGCCACCGGGGTTGCAGGAGGAACCGGGGAGCTGTTTTTT. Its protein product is CATGVAGGTGELFF.

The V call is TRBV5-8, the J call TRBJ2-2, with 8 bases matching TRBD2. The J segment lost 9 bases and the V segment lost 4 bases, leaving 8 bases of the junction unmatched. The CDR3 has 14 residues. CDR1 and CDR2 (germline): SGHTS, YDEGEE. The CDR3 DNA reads TGTGCCAGCAGCCGCCGGGGGGGGCGGAGGGAGCTGTTTTTT. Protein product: CASSRRGGRRELFF.

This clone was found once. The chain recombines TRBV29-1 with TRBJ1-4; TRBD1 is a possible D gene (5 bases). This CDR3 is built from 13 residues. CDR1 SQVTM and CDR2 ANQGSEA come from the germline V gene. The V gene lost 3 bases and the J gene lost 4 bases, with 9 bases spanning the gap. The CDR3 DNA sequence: TGCAGCGTTGACGGAGGGGTTAATGAAAAACTGTTTTTT. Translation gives CSVDGGVNEKLFF.

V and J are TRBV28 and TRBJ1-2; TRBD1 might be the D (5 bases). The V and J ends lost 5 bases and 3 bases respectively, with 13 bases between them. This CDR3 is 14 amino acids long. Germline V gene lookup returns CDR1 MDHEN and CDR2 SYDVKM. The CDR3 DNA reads TGTGCCAGCAGTCCCAGGGTAGTCCACTATGGCTACACCTTC. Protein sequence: CASSPRVVHYGYTF.

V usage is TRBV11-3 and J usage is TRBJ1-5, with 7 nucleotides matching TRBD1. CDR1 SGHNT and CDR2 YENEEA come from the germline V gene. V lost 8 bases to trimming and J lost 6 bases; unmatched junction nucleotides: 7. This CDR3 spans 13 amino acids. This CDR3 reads CASVDRARQPQHF. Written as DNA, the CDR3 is TGTGCCAGCGTCGACAGGGCTCGTCAGCCCCAGCATTTT. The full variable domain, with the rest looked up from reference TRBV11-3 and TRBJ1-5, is EAGVVQSPRYKIIEKKQPVAFWCNPISGHNTLYWYLQNLGQGPELLIRYENEEAVDDSQLPKDRFSAERLKGVDSTLKIQPAELGDSAVYLCASVDRARQPQHFGDGTRLSIL.

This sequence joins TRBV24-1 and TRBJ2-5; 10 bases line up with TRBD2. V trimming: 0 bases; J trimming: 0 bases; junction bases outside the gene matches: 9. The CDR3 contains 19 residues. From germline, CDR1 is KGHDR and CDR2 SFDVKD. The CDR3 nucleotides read TGTGCCACCAGTGATTTGCGGCTAGCGGGGGCCTTGTACCAAGAGACCCAGTACTTC. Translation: CATSDLRLAGALYQETQYF.

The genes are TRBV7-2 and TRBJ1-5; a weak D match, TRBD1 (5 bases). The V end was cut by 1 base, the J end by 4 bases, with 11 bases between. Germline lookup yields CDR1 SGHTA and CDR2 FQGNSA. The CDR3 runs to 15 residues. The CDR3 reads CASSLEPGGNQPQHF. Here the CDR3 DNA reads TGTGCCAGCAGCTTAGAGCCGGGGGGAAATCAGCCCCAGCATTTT. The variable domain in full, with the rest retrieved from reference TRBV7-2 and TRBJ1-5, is GAGVSQSPSNKVTEKGKDVELRCDPISGHTALYWYRQSLGQGLEFLIYFQGNSAPDKSGLPSDRFSAERTGGSVSTLTIQRTQQEDSAVYLCASSLEPGGNQPQHFGDGTRLSIL.

This chain's CDR3 is CAWTTGALNEKLFF. In DNA form, the CDR3 reads TGTGCCTGGACTACAGGGGCGCTTAATGAAAAACTGTTTTTT. This rearrangement joins TRBV30 to TRBJ1-4; 7 nucleotides align to TRBD1. Germline loops: CDR1 GTSNPN, CDR2 SVGIG (reference sequence). The CDR3 is 14 residues long. V gave up 4 bases and J gave up 4 bases; unmatched junction bases: 6.

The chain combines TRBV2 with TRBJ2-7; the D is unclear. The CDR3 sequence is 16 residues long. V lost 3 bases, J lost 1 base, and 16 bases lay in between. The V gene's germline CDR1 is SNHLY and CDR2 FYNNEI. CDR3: CASSEGAAPPSYEQYF. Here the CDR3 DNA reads TGTGCCAGCAGTGAGGGCGCAGCCCCGCCATCCTACGAGCAGTACTTC.

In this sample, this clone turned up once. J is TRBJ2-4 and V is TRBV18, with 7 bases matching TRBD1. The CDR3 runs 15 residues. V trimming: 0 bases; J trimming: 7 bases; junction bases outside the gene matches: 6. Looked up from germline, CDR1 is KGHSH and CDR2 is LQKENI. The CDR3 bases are TGTGCCAGCTCACCACCTGACAGGGTCGGGAACATTCAGTACTTC. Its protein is CASSPPDRVGNIQYF.

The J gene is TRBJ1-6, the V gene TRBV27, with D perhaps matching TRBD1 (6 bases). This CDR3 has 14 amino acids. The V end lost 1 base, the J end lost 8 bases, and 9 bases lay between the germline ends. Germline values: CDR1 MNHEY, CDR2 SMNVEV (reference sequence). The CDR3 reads CASSLLGADSPLHF. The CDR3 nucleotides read TGTGCCAGCAGTTTATTGGGGGCTGATTCACCCCTCCACTTT.

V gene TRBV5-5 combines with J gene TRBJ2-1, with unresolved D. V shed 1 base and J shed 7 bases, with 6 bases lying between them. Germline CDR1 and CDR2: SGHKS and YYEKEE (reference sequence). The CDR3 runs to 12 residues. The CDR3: CASSLPPNEQFF. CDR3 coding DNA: TGTGCCAGCAGCTTGCCCCCTAATGAGCAGTTCTTC. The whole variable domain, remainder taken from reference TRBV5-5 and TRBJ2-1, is DAGVTQSPTHLIKTRGQQVTLRCSPISGHKSVSWYQQVLGQGPQFIFQYYEKEERGRGNFPDRFSARQFPNYSSELNVNALLLGDSALYLCASSLPPNEQFFGPGTRLTVL.

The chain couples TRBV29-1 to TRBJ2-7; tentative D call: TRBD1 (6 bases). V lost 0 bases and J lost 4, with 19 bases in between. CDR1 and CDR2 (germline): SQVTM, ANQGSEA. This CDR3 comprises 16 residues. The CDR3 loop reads CSVEDLGHDHNYEQYF. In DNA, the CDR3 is TGCAGCGTTGAAGATTTGGGACACGACCACAATTACGAGCAGTACTTC.